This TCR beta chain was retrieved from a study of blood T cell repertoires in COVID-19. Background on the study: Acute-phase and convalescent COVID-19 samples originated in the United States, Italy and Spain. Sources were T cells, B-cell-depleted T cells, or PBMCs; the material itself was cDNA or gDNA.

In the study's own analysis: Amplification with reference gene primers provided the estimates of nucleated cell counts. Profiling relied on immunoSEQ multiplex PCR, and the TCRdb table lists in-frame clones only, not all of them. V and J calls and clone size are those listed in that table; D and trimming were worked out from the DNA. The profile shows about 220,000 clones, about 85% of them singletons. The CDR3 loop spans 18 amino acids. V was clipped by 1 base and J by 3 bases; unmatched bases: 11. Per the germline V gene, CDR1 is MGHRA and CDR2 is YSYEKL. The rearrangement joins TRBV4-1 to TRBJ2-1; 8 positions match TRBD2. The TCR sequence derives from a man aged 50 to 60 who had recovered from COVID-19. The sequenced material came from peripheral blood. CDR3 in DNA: TGCGCCAGCAGCCAAGTAGGAACTAGCGGTTCTTACTACAATGAGCAGTTCTTC. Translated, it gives CASSQVGTSGSYYNEQFF.